This T cell receptor beta chain was sequenced in a study of identifying expanded T cells in peripheral blood. Findings and caveats of the study: Clone count variance between approximately two-week samples rose with total template count. Technical replicates showed about 1.1 changed clones; approximately 2 weeks 15 to 20; four weeks 19.

Per germline, CDR1 MDHEN and CDR2 SYDVKM. The V end was cut by 3 bases, the J end by 6 bases, with 14 bases between. This CDR3 spans 15 amino acids. Using immunoSEQ multiplex PCR, the repertoire was profiled, and TCRdb retains in-frame clones only, with some absent. The sample has around 130,000 clones, approximately 86% seen once. About this clone: Its antigen remains unknown.

Sequences were obtained from blood. The V and J genes are TRBV28 and TRBJ2-2; D not resolved. This TCR derives from a person between 18 and 75 years old in good health. The CDR3 nucleotides are TGTGCCAGCAGTTTTGGTTCAATCGGCCCCGGGGAGCTGTTTTTT. It codes for CASSFGSIGPGELFF.